The 30 T cell receptor beta chains below all came from one sample that was sequenced in a study of T-cell reconstitution after alpha-beta-depleted transplantation in children. Molecular barcoding with unique molecular identifiers was used for the TCRbeta library. TCRdb used MiXCR to reprocess the PCR reads, holding one entry per CDR3 protein. The sample holds about 1,000,000 distinct CDR3 sequences, 25% to 30% seen once. Material: PBMCs, mostly from graft donor cells, obtained 360 days after TCRalphabeta/CD19-depleted stem cell transplant. The receptor set was obtained from a boy less than two years old who had a stem cell transplant for SCID, so the T cells may come from the graft donor.

The rearrangement joins TRBV6-2 or TRBV6-3 to TRBJ2-2; no clear D gene. Germline V gene sequence: CDR1 MNHEY, CDR2 SVGEGT. The V end was cut by 6 bases, the J end by 4 bases, with 15 bases between. The CDR3 has 15 residues. The CDR3 protein is CASRQSGAFTGELFF. CDR3 DNA: TGTGCCAGCAGACAATCGGGTGCGTTCACCGGGGAGCTGTTTTTT.

The chain uses TRBV7-9 and TRBJ2-3; TRBD2 matches at 12 bases. Per the germline V gene, CDR1 is SEHNR and CDR2 is FQNEAQ (reference sequence). V lost 5 bases to trimming and J lost 6 bases; unmatched junction nucleotides: 12. This CDR3 has 17 amino acids. The CDR3 loop reads CASSHLGLAGMYDTQYF. DNA of the CDR3: TGTGCCAGCAGCCACCTCGGACTAGCGGGAATGTACGATACGCAGTATTTT.

This clonotype has more than one count but fewer than ten. The chain links TRBV20-1 to TRBJ2-1; 7 bases match TRBD1. J gave up 5 bases and V 6 bases, and 7 bases lay outside the gene matches. The germline V gene has CDR1 DFQATT and CDR2 SNEGSKA (reference sequence). This CDR3 is built from 13 residues. The CDR3 region is CSARTGHNNEQFF. In nucleotides, the CDR3 is TGCAGTGCCAGGACAGGTCATAACAATGAGCAGTTCTTC.

This chain uses TRBV24-1 with TRBJ2-3; D gene unclear. In germline, CDR1 is KGHDR, CDR2 SFDVKD. Trimming stripped 0 bases from V and 11 bases from J, with 17 bases between. The CDR3 spans 15 residues. CDR3 in DNA: TGTGCCACCAGTGATTTGTTGGCCAGCCCCTCGATGCAGTATTTT. Amino acid sequence: CATSDLLASPSMQYF.

This clonotype was observed a few times. J is TRBJ2-2 and V is TRBV20-1; D may be TRBD2 (6 bases). CDR1 and CDR2 (germline): DFQATT, SNEGSKA (reference sequence). V was cut by 6 bases and J by 6 bases, with 8 bases left in between. The CDR3 consists of 11 residues. CDR3 region: CSALASGELFF. DNA for the CDR3: TGCAGTGCCCTAGCGTCCGGGGAGCTGTTTTTT.

The rearrangement uses TRBV28 and TRBJ1-1, with 8 positions matching TRBD1. J was trimmed by 1 base and V by 11 bases; bases with no gene match: 3. CDR3 length equals 12 residues. Germline V gene lookup returns CDR1 MDHEN and CDR2 SYDVKM. The CDR3 region is CASDRENTEAFF. In DNA form, the CDR3 reads TGTGCCTCGGACAGGGAGAACACTGAAGCTTTCTTT.

The CDR3 DNA is TGTGCCAGCATTGGGACTACCTCCACAGATACGCAGTATTTT. This sequence encodes CASIGTTSTDTQYF. The chain combines TRBV6-2 or TRBV6-3 with TRBJ2-3; TRBD2 aligns across 7 bases. With V trimmed by 7 bases and J by 2 bases, 6 bases remained unmatched. Germline values: CDR1 MNHEY, CDR2 SVGEGT. This CDR3 is built from 14 residues.

This clonotype was seen more than once but under ten times. This chain uses TRBV20-1 with TRBJ2-1; D assignment may be TRBD1 or TRBD2 (5 bases each). The CDR3 loop spans 15 amino acids. Germline CDR1 and CDR2: DFQATT and SNEGSKA (reference sequence). V was clipped by 0 bases and J by 4 bases, with 13 bases between them. The chain's CDR3 is CSARERGGGYNEQFF. The CDR3 DNA follows: TGCAGTGCTAGAGAGAGGGGTGGGGGATACAATGAGCAGTTCTTC.

In its sample, this clonotype was seen a few times. This chain uses TRBV7-3 with TRBJ2-7; D not resolved. The length of the CDR3 is 14 residues. V was shortened by 5 bases and J by 0 bases, with 11 bases between the two germline ends. Germline CDR1 and CDR2: SGHTA and FQGTGA. The CDR3 nucleotides read TGTGCCAGCAGCCCGGACGGATACTCCTACGAGCAGTACTTC. It encodes CASSPDGYSYEQYF.

The sample holds a few counts of this clonotype. The rearrangement uses TRBV12-3 or TRBV12-4 and TRBJ2-5; a possible D gene is TRBD2 (6 bases). This CDR3 is 13 amino acids long. Trimming left V 6 bases short and J 0 bases short, with 8 bases between. CDR3 bases: TGTGCCAGCAGGGGACTTTACCAAGAGACCCAGTACTTC. This encodes CASRGLYQETQYF.

The chain uses TRBV18 and TRBJ2-7, with TRBD1 matching over 7 bases. The CDR3 has 15 amino acids. Germline V gene data show CDR1 as KGHSH and CDR2 as LQKENI. J gave up 5 bases and V 3 bases, and 10 bases lay outside the gene matches. In nucleotides, the CDR3 is TGTGCCAGCTCACCTATTCAGGGGGATCGGCACGAGCAGTACTTC. It encodes CASSPIQGDRHEQYF.

This clonotype was seen only a few times. The chain employs TRBV6-5 and TRBJ2-5; 8 bases fit TRBD2. Germline V CDR1 and CDR2: MNHEY, SVGAGI. With V trimmed by 2 bases and J by 7 bases, 6 bases remained unmatched. This CDR3 spans 14 amino acids. CDR3: CASSYPRAGGTQYF. As DNA, the CDR3 is TGTGCCAGCAGTTACCCGAGGGCGGGGGGGACCCAGTACTTC.

This rearrangement joins TRBV6-2 or TRBV6-3 to TRBJ1-1, with D possibly TRBD1 on 5 matching bases. The germline CDR1 and CDR2 sequences are MNHEY and SVGEGT. The CDR3 totals 15 residues. Trimming took 6 bases from V and 7 from J, leaving 21 bases between them. The CDR3 sequence is CASRRSREPTGEAFF. The DNA for the CDR3 is TGTGCCAGCAGACGCTCCAGGGAGCCAACAGGTGAAGCTTTCTTT.

The V call is TRBV12-3 or TRBV12-4, the J call TRBJ2-3; D call uncertain. V lost 4 bases to trimming and J lost 2 bases, with 19 bases between them. The CDR3 has 17 amino acids. The DNA for the CDR3 is TGTGCCAGCAGTTCCCCCTTGGGTATCAGATACACAGATACGCAGTATTTT. Protein: CASSSPLGIRYTDTQYF.

CDR3 sequence: CASSQGLRDGTPYEQYF. The DNA for the CDR3 is TGCGCCAGCAGCCAGGGGCTCCGGGACGGAACCCCCTACGAGCAGTACTTC. This chain uses TRBV4-1 with TRBJ2-7, with D perhaps matching TRBD1 or TRBD2 (5 bases each). With 3 bases removed from V and 2 bases from J, the gap between germline ends came to 20 bases. Germline CDR1 and CDR2: MGHRA and YSYEKL. The CDR3 sequence is 17 residues long.

The chain joins TRBV29-1 to TRBJ2-5, with D maybe TRBD1 (5 bases). Per germline, CDR1 SQVTM and CDR2 ANQGSEA. The V end was cut by 1 base, the J end by 9 bases, with 12 bases between. The CDR3 spans 12 residues. The CDR3 DNA is TGCAGCGTTGAAGGTCAGGGCAGGGCCCAGTACTTC. Its protein is CSVEGQGRAQYF.

This clonotype came up once. The chain joins TRBV7-2 to TRBJ2-7, with 7 positions matching TRBD1. The germline V gene has CDR1 SGHTA and CDR2 FQGNSA. The CDR3 is 15 residues long. Losses at the gene ends were 2 bases for V and 3 bases for J; bases not matched to a gene: 7. CDR3 nucleotides: TGTGCCAGCAGCTTAAACAGGGGTATTGTCTACGAGCAGTACTTC. Protein sequence: CASSLNRGIVYEQYF.

This sequence joins TRBV7-9 and TRBJ1-1; maybe TRBD1 (6 bases). Trimming stripped 1 base from V and 2 bases from J, with 17 bases between. Looked up from germline, CDR1 is SEHNR and CDR2 is FQNEAQ (reference sequence). The CDR3 runs to 17 residues. The CDR3 loop is CASSLGHGGHGNTEAFF. CDR3 DNA: TGTGCCAGCAGCTTAGGGCACGGGGGACACGGCAACACTGAAGCTTTCTTT.

V and J are TRBV12-3 or TRBV12-4 and TRBJ2-7; no clear D gene. This CDR3 is built from 13 residues. The ends were cut back, 5 bases at V and 2 bases at J, with 10 bases in the middle. Written as DNA, the CDR3 is TGTGCCAGCAGTGAAGACTTCCCCTACGAGCAGTACTTC. It translates to CASSEDFPYEQYF.

V gene TRBV11-2 combines with J gene TRBJ2-5; 11 bases align to TRBD2. The germline gives CDR1 SGHAT, CDR2 FQNNGV. The V and J ends lost 5 bases and 4 bases, in that order; junction bases with no gene match: 15. This CDR3 has 18 residues. CDR3 amino acids: CASSLYVGIAGGVETQYF. For the CDR3, the DNA is TGTGCCAGCAGCCTCTATGTAGGAATAGCGGGGGGGGTAGAGACCCAGTACTTC. The entire variable domain, with the rest obtained from reference TRBV11-2 and TRBJ2-5, is as follows: EAGVAQSPRYKIIEKRQSVAFWCNPISGHATLYWYQQILGQGPKLLIQFQNNGVVDDSQLPKDRFSAERLKGVDSTLKIQPAKLEDSAVYLCASSLYVGIAGGVETQYFGPGTRLLVL.

This clonotype was seen many times. CDR3 sequence reads: CASSFDRGGETQYF. CDR3 in DNA: TGCGCCAGCAGCTTCGACAGGGGAGGAGAGACCCAGTACTTC. This chain connects TRBV5-1 to TRBJ2-5, with 8 bases identical to TRBD1. Unmatched junction bases numbered 4, after V lost 2 bases and J lost 4 bases. The germline V gene has CDR1 SGHRS and CDR2 YFSETQ. The CDR3 is 14 amino acids.

This chain links TRBV12-3 or TRBV12-4 with TRBJ2-5; the D call may be TRBD1 or TRBD2 (5 bases each). V was shortened by 3 bases and J by 5 bases, with 13 bases between the two germline ends. This CDR3 is built from 14 residues. As DNA, the CDR3 is TGTGCCAGCAGTTTCTCGGGGCCGAGGGAGACCCAGTACTTC. Encoded protein: CASSFSGPRETQYF.

The V and J genes are TRBV12-3 or TRBV12-4 and TRBJ1-4, with D perhaps TRBD1 (5 bases). The CDR3 is made up of 13 amino acids. V shed 3 bases and J shed 10 bases, with 12 bases lying between them. CDR3 sequence: CASSFGRGGKLFF. CDR3 DNA: TGTGCCAGCAGTTTCGGTAGGGGAGGAAAACTGTTTTTT.

This clonotype has a handful of counts. The CDR3 coding sequence is TGTGCCAGCAGTTCCCAGGGGGCCCTGGACACTGAAGCTTTCTTT. Translated, it gives CASSSQGALDTEAFF. V is TRBV12-3 or TRBV12-4 and J is TRBJ1-1, with 8 bases fitting TRBD1. The CDR3 runs to 15 residues. The trim removed 4 bases at V and 3 bases at J, leaving 7 bases unmatched.

The chain joins TRBV10-3 to TRBJ2-7, with 7 positions matching TRBD1. Germline assignment: CDR1 ENHRY and CDR2 SYGVKD. There are 12 residues in the CDR3. J was trimmed by 7 bases and V by 11 bases; bases with no gene match: 11. Here the CDR3 DNA reads TGTGCCGTAAGACAGGGTTCTGGGGAGCAGTACTTC. Translation: CAVRQGSGEQYF.

CDR3 residues: CSARVVLHSTDTQYF. The CDR3 DNA sequence: TGCAGTGCTAGAGTCGTCTTACATAGCACAGATACGCAGTATTTT. The chain recombines TRBV20-1 with TRBJ2-3; no firm D call. The CDR3 contains 15 residues. The germline V and J ends were trimmed by 1 base and 0 bases, with 11 bases remaining between them. The germline V gene encodes CDR1 DFQATT and CDR2 SNEGSKA (reference sequence).

This clonotype was detected a few times. This sequence joins TRBV28 and TRBJ1-5, with D possibly matching TRBD1 (5 bases). CDR3 length: 15 amino acids. The V and J ends lost 1 base and 0 bases respectively, with 7 bases between them. Germline V lookup: CDR1 MDHEN, CDR2 SYDVKM. As DNA, the CDR3 is TGTGCCAGCAGTTTATACAGGCTTAGCAATCAGCCCCAGCATTTT. Its translation: CASSLYRLSNQPQHF.

This chain links TRBV29-1 with TRBJ1-1, with TRBD1 as a possible D gene (6 bases). There are 12 residues in the CDR3. The germline V gene has CDR1 SQVTM and CDR2 ANQGSEA. Trimming took off 0 bases at V and 10 bases at J, with 12 bases between the two ends. The CDR3 DNA follows: TGCAGCGTTGAAGAGGGGAGGGGGGGAGCTTTCTTT. It codes for CSVEEGRGGAFF.

This chain joins TRBV6-2 or TRBV6-3 and TRBJ1-2; D is unclear. V was pared by 2 bases and J by 6 bases, with 7 bases between. This CDR3 has 12 residues. Germline V gives CDR1 MNHEY, CDR2 SVGEGT. The CDR3 sequence: CASSYGSHGYTF. In DNA form, the CDR3 reads TGTGCCAGCAGTTACGGGTCCCATGGCTACACCTTC.

This clonotype was counted a few times. V usage is TRBV20-1 and J usage is TRBJ2-3; 7 bases match TRBD2. The CDR3 covers 17 residues. Germline CDR1 reads DFQATT; CDR2 reads SNEGSKA (reference sequence). V dropped 3 bases and J dropped 2; count of bases not matched to a gene: 14. DNA for the CDR3: TGCAGTGCTAGTAAGGGCCTGTCGGGACTACTCACAGATACGCAGTATTTT. Its translation is CSASKGLSGLLTDTQYF.